This T cell receptor beta chain appears in the sequencing data of a study of Ad26.COV2.S vaccination and SARS-CoV-2 variants. General study results and limits: Reported post-vaccination CD8+ and CD4+ T cell responses to spike showed substantial breadth. Greater spike-specific TCR breadth was seen in vaccine recipients than in placebo recipients. The TCR breadth and depth analyses may have produced an underestimate of total T cell responses.

CDR3 length equals 14 residues. Germline loops: CDR1 MDHEN, CDR2 SYDVKM. The V and J ends lost 5 bases and 4 bases, in that order; junction bases with no gene match: 8. Note on this clone: Its antigen is currently unknown.

Profiling relied on immunoSEQ multiplex PCR, and the TCRdb table lists in-frame clones only, not all of them. Of about 180,000 clones in the sample, roughly 87% were seen once. The sequence derives from a human donor who had recovered from COVID-19. The gene calls are TRBV28 and TRBJ2-7; 7 bases fit TRBD1. The sequences come from peripheral blood, collected after recovery from COVID-19. DNA for the CDR3: TGTGCCAGCAGTACAACAGGGGTTCAGTACGAGCAGTACTTC. Its translation: CASSTTGVQYEQYF.